Below, 6 T cell receptor beta chains from the same sample are listed, as sequenced in a study of Graves' ophthalmopathy and Graves' hyperthyroidism. For repertoire sequencing, the TCR beta CDR3 regions were amplified from RNA transcripts. After a first-round RT-PCR with HTBI primers, a second-round multiplex PCR was run. A single record per CDR3 protein comes from TCRdb applying MiXCR to the multiplex PCR reads. The table has around 400,000 distinct CDR3 sequences, around a fifth seen once. Sequenced input: peripheral blood. Receptor source: a woman aged 18-29 years with stable Graves' hyperthyroidism.

CDR3 protein: CASGSPWIEAFF. CDR3 nucleotides: TGTGCTAGTGGTTCTCCTTGGATTGAAGCTTTCTTT. The V call is TRBV12-5, the J call TRBJ1-1; D is unclear. The CDR3 is 12 residues long. V gave up 4 bases and J gave up 7 bases, with 10 bases separating them. Germline V gives CDR1 LGHNT, CDR2 FRNRAP. Full variable domain (remainder filled in from reference TRBV12-5 and TRBJ1-1): DARVTQTPRHKVTEMGQEVTMRCQPILGHNTVFWYRQTMMQGLELLAYFRNRAPLDDSGMPKDRFSAEMPDATLATLKIQPSEPRDSAVYFCASGSPWIEAFFGQGTRLTVV.

In this sample, this clonotype turned up many times. V usage is TRBV12-3 or TRBV12-4 and J usage is TRBJ1-1; TRBD1 matches 7 bases. The CDR3 covers 15 residues. Trimming took 2 bases from V and 6 from J; bases not matched to a gene: 9. CDR3 DNA sequence: TGTGCCAGCAGTTTAAAGAACACAGGGGCCTCTGAAGCTTTCTTT. Residues: CASSLKNTGASEAFF.

This clonotype came up a few times. The V call is TRBV6-1, the J call TRBJ1-1; D not resolved. The germline V gene has CDR1 MNHNS and CDR2 SASEGT. V was cut by 3 bases and J by 2 bases, with 7 bases left in between. The CDR3 runs 13 residues. The CDR3: CASSEWTNTEAFF. The CDR3 nucleotides read TGTGCCAGCAGTGAGTGGACTAACACTGAAGCTTTCTTT.

V and J are TRBV5-5 and TRBJ1-2, with 8 bases fitting TRBD1. In germline, CDR1 is SGHKS, CDR2 YYEKEE (reference sequence). The length of the CDR3 is 16 residues. Trimming at V came to 0 bases and at J to 2 bases, leaving 6 bases not matched to a gene. CDR3 loop: CASSLGYDRGNYGYTF. The DNA of the CDR3 is TGTGCCAGCAGCTTGGGGTACGACAGGGGAAACTATGGCTACACCTTC.

The table lists this clonotype with many counts. V gene TRBV13 combines with J gene TRBJ1-3; D call uncertain. Germline V gene data show CDR1 as PRHDT and CDR2 as FYEKMQ (reference sequence). Trimming removed 0 bases at V and 0 bases at J, with 9 bases between. This CDR3 region has 16 residues. Written as DNA, the CDR3 is TGTGCCAGCAGCTTAGGGCAGGCCGACTCTGGAAACACCATATATTTT. It codes for CASSLGQADSGNTIYF.

A few counts support this clonotype. V is TRBV13 and J is TRBJ2-7; D is possibly TRBD1 or TRBD2 (6 bases each). V was cut by 5 bases and J by 6 bases, with 11 bases left in between. The CDR3 covers 12 residues. From germline, CDR1 is PRHDT and CDR2 FYEKMQ (reference sequence). The CDR3 protein is CASSAGGGEQYF. The CDR3 DNA sequence: TGTGCCAGCAGCGCCGGGGGCGGCGAGCAGTACTTC.